These T cell receptor beta chains were read from a single sample in a study of graft-versus-host responses after intestinal transplantation. Some clones are missing from TCRdb's copy, which holds only in-frame ones; the method was immunoSEQ multiplex PCR. The table shows about 88,000 clones, with about nine tenths occurring only once. Their antigens are not known. The sample in question was unstimulated CD4+ T cells sorted from spleen or lymph node cells, obtained before intestinal transplant. These receptors were collected from a human donor who received an intestinal transplant. Each CDR3 is given with its conserved first and last residue. D genes are given only for firm matches. The listing skips clone size in some rows; elsewhere it reads once, few, many or a size class.

>TRBJ2-1|TRBV27|-|once
TGTGCCAGCAGTCGGGGCGGAACCCTCTCCTACAATGAGCAGTTCTTC
CASSRGGTLSYNEQFF
>TRBJ1-1|TRBV5-1|TRBD1|-
TGCGCCAGCAGCTCAGGGGGCGGCACTGAAGCTTTCTTT
CASSSGGGTEAFF
>TRBJ2-7|TRBV7-2|-|-
TGTGCCAGCAGCTTAGCCCTTGGACAATCCGAGCAGTACTTC
CASSLALGQSEQYF
>TRBJ2-2|TRBV28|TRBD1|-
TGTGCCAGCAGTTTGGGTGGGACAGGGGGCTCCGGGGAGCTGTTTTTT
CASSLGGTGGSGELFF
>TRBJ1-2|TRBV18|-|-
TGTGCCAGCTCACCCGCAGATGGCTACACCTTC
CASSPADGYTF
>TRBJ1-1|TRBV6-6|-|-
TGTGCCAGCAGGTCCGGGGGGGCCGCCACTGAAGCTTTCTTT
CASRSGGAATEAFF
>TRBJ2-2|TRBV5-1|-|-
TGCGCCAGCAGCTTGGTTGTCGGGACCTTCAACACCGGGGAGCTGTTTTTT
CASSLVVGTFNTGELFF
>TRBJ2-1|TRBV7-9|-|-
TGTGCCAGCAGTAGAAGCCCCGAGGGGAGGAGCTCCTACAATGAGCAGTTCTTC
CASSRSPEGRSSYNEQFF
>TRBJ2-1|TRBV10-3|-|-
TGTGCCATCAGCCTGGACAGGGCCCAACTAGCGGCACACTACAATGAGCAGTTCTTC
CAISLDRAQLAAHYNEQFF
>TRBJ1-4|TRBV5-1|-|-
TGCGCCAGCAGCTTGGGGTCAGCCACTAATGAAAAACTGTTTTTT
CASSLGSATNEKLFF
>TRBJ2-5|TRBV18|TRBD1|-
TGTGCCAGCTCACCAACCGGGACAGGGCAAGAGACCCAGTACTTC
CASSPTGTGQETQYF
>TRBJ2-1|TRBV5-1|-|-
TGCGCCAGCAGAAGGGTTCTCGATCTCTCCTACAATGAGCAGTTCTTC
CASRRVLDLSYNEQFF
>TRBJ1-1|TRBV29-1|TRBD1|-
TGCAGCGTGCGGGACAGGAGCCCGAACACTGAGGCTTTCTTT
CSVRDRSPNTEAFF
>TRBJ2-2|TRBV27|-|few
TGTGCCAGCAGTTTCGACAGGCCGAACACCGGGGAGCTGTTTTTT
CASSFDRPNTGELFF
>TRBJ1-2|TRBV6-1|-|-
TGTGCCAGCAAAAGGATTTTGCCAGGCTACACCTTC
CASKRILPGYTF
>TRBJ2-1|TRBV27|TRBD2|-
TGTGCCACCCTAAGAGGCGGGAGCGGTGTCTACAATGAGCAGTTCTTC
CATLRGGSGVYNEQFF
>TRBJ2-7|TRBV7-3|-|-
TGTGCCAGCAGCTTTGAGCAGTACTTC
CASSFEQYF
>TRBJ2-7|TRBV5-1|TRBD2|-
TGCGCCAGCAGCCTGAGCGGGAGAGCAGGCTACGAGCAGTACTTC
CASSLSGRAGYEQYF
>TRBJ2-7|TRBV7-6|-|-
TGTGCCAGCAGCTTAGCCCCGGGGAGTCGAGACAGGAGGAGCCTGACCTACGAGCAGTACTTC
CASSLAPGSRDRRSLTYEQYF
>TRBJ1-2|TRBV5-4|-|-
TGTGCCAGCAGCTCGGGGGGGCAGGGTAACTATGGCTACACCTTC
CASSSGGQGNYGYTF